A selection of T cell receptor beta chains follows, all from one sample in a study of technical replicates of blood from a few donors. Profiled with immunoSEQ multiplex PCR; TCRdb holds only in-frame clones, not every one. The sample includes about 76,000 clones, 94% of them seen just once. Input material: T cells isolated from PBMCs. All receptors come from a human donor in good health. Each CDR3 is given with its conserved first and last residue. Each record gives: V gene, D gene, J gene, clone size, CDR3 protein, CDR3 DNA. The D gene is left open where the match is weak. Clone size is given for some rows only: seen once, a few or many times, or a class if the clone is expanded.

V gene: TRBV5-4
D gene: TRBD2
J gene: TRBJ2-2
clone size: NA
CDR3 protein: CASSFPSGRASGELFF
CDR3 DNA: TGTGCCAGCAGCTTTCCCAGCGGGAGGGCCAGCGGGGAGCTGTTTTTT

V gene: TRBV25-1
D gene: NA
J gene: TRBJ1-1
clone size: NA
CDR3 protein: CASSDSGAGNTEAFF
CDR3 DNA: TGTGCCAGCAGTGACTCAGGTGCAGGCAACACTGAAGCTTTCTTT

V gene: TRBV9
D gene: TRBD2
J gene: TRBJ2-2
clone size: NA
CDR3 protein: CASSVKVGGMITGELFF
CDR3 DNA: TGTGCCAGCAGCGTAAAAGTCGGGGGGATGATCACCGGGGAGCTGTTTTTT

V gene: TRBV7-8
D gene: NA
J gene: TRBJ2-1
clone size: once
CDR3 protein: CASSLDRSSYNEQFF
CDR3 DNA: TGTGCCAGCAGCTTAGATCGGAGCAGTTACAATGAGCAGTTCTTC

V gene: TRBV27
D gene: NA
J gene: TRBJ2-5
clone size: NA
CDR3 protein: CASSFIPAPTIQETQYF
CDR3 DNA: TGTGCCAGCAGTTTTATTCCAGCGCCAACGATACAAGAGACCCAGTACTTC

V gene: TRBV4-1
D gene: TRBD2
J gene: TRBJ2-7
clone size: NA
CDR3 protein: CASSLSTSGLSSYEQYF
CDR3 DNA: TGCGCCAGCAGCCTTTCGACTAGCGGGCTAAGCTCCTACGAGCAGTACTTC

V gene: TRBV2
D gene: NA
J gene: TRBJ2-7
clone size: NA
CDR3 protein: CASSETATYEQYF
CDR3 DNA: TGTGCCAGCAGTGAAACAGCAACCTACGAGCAGTACTTC

V gene: TRBV5-4
D gene: TRBD1
J gene: TRBJ1-1
clone size: NA
CDR3 protein: CASSLGRGSTEAFF
CDR3 DNA: TGTGCCAGCAGCTTGGGCAGGGGGAGCACTGAAGCTTTCTTT

V gene: TRBV2
D gene: NA
J gene: TRBJ2-7
clone size: NA
CDR3 protein: CASSFSFYEQYF
CDR3 DNA: TGTGCCAGCAGCTTTTCTTTTTACGAGCAGTACTTC

V gene: TRBV29-1
D gene: NA
J gene: TRBJ2-3
clone size: NA
CDR3 protein: CSERGMDYLSSTDTQYF
CDR3 DNA: TGCAGCGAAAGAGGCATGGACTACCTCTCTAGCACAGATACGCAGTATTTT

V gene: TRBV29-1
D gene: NA
J gene: TRBJ2-7
clone size: NA
CDR3 protein: CSVGTSYEQYF
CDR3 DNA: TGCAGCGTTGGGACATCCTACGAGCAGTACTTC

V gene: TRBV6-5
D gene: NA
J gene: TRBJ2-5
clone size: NA
CDR3 protein: CASRLGGARKETQYF
CDR3 DNA: TGTGCCAGCCGGTTGGGAGGTGCTAGAAAAGAGACCCAGTACTTC

V gene: TRBV7-8
D gene: NA
J gene: TRBJ2-7
clone size: NA
CDR3 protein: CASSLGGESSYEQYF
CDR3 DNA: TGTGCCAGCAGCTTAGGTGGGGAGAGCTCCTACGAGCAGTACTTC

V gene: TRBV15
D gene: TRBD2
J gene: TRBJ2-1
clone size: NA
CDR3 protein: CATRLAGVYEQFF
CDR3 DNA: TGTGCCACCAGACTAGCGGGAGTCTATGAGCAGTTCTTC

V gene: TRBV28
D gene: NA
J gene: TRBJ1-1
clone size: once
CDR3 protein: CASSLAKNTEAFF
CDR3 DNA: TGTGCCAGCAGTTTGGCCAAGAACACTGAAGCTTTCTTT

V gene: TRBV25-1
D gene: TRBD2
J gene: TRBJ2-1
clone size: NA
CDR3 protein: CASRDTGLAVANEQFF
CDR3 DNA: TGTGCCAGCAGAGATACGGGACTAGCGGTGGCCAATGAGCAGTTCTTC

V gene: TRBV6-1
D gene: NA
J gene: TRBJ1-2
clone size: few
CDR3 protein: CASSLDRNYGYTF
CDR3 DNA: TGTGCCAGCAGCTTAGACAGAAACTATGGCTACACCTTC

V gene: TRBV6-5
D gene: TRBD1
J gene: TRBJ2-7
clone size: NA
CDR3 protein: CASSRDRVYEQYF
CDR3 DNA: TGTGCCAGCAGCCGGGACAGGGTCTACGAGCAGTACTTC

V gene: TRBV29-1
D gene: NA
J gene: TRBJ1-1
clone size: NA
CDR3 protein: CSVPGWNTEAFF
CDR3 DNA: TGCAGCGTTCCAGGCTGGAACACTGAAGCTTTCTTT

V gene: TRBV7-2
D gene: NA
J gene: TRBJ1-3
clone size: NA
CDR3 protein: CASSLDTGNTIYF
CDR3 DNA: TGTGCCAGCAGCTTAGATACTGGAAACACCATATATTTT

V gene: TRBV18
D gene: TRBD1
J gene: TRBJ2-5
clone size: NA
CDR3 protein: CASSPLRGLQETQYF
CDR3 DNA: TGTGCCAGCTCACCCCTCAGGGGGCTACAAGAGACCCAGTACTTC

V gene: TRBV6-5
D gene: TRBD1
J gene: TRBJ1-5
clone size: NA
CDR3 protein: CASRPQGASGQPQHF
CDR3 DNA: TGTGCCAGCAGGCCTCAGGGGGCCTCCGGTCAGCCCCAGCATTTT

V gene: TRBV25-1
D gene: NA
J gene: TRBJ2-3
clone size: NA
CDR3 protein: CASSDPPGDTQYF
CDR3 DNA: TGTGCCAGCAGTGATCCTCCCGGGGATACGCAGTATTTT

V gene: TRBV9
D gene: TRBD1
J gene: TRBJ1-2
clone size: NA
CDR3 protein: CASSVGGTGSGYTF
CDR3 DNA: TGTGCCAGCAGCGTCGGTGGGACAGGGTCTGGCTACACCTTC

V gene: TRBV30
D gene: NA
J gene: TRBJ2-1
clone size: NA
CDR3 protein: CAWNHGRQGRNEQFF
CDR3 DNA: TGTGCCTGGAATCACGGGAGACAGGGTAGAAATGAGCAGTTCTTC

V gene: TRBV4-2
D gene: TRBD1
J gene: TRBJ2-7
clone size: few
CDR3 protein: CASSHVFTGGTYEQYF
CDR3 DNA: TGTGCCAGCAGCCACGTTTTTACAGGGGGCACGTACGAGCAGTACTTC

V gene: TRBV28
D gene: TRBD2
J gene: TRBJ2-7
clone size: once
CDR3 protein: CASSFPTSGRAAQYF
CDR3 DNA: TGTGCCAGCAGTTTTCCGACTAGCGGGAGGGCAGCGCAGTACTTC

V gene: TRBV12-5
D gene: TRBD2
J gene: TRBJ2-3
clone size: NA
CDR3 protein: CASGLPLGLAGTDTQYF
CDR3 DNA: TGTGCTAGTGGTTTGCCCCTCGGACTAGCGGGCACAGATACGCAGTATTTT

V gene: TRBV6-1
D gene: NA
J gene: TRBJ2-1
clone size: NA
CDR3 protein: CASSPRPNEQFF
CDR3 DNA: TGTGCCAGCAGTCCCCGTCCCAATGAGCAGTTCTTC

V gene: TRBV6-5
D gene: NA
J gene: TRBJ1-2
clone size: NA
CDR3 protein: CASRGGYDYGYTF
CDR3 DNA: TGTGCCAGCAGGGGAGGATATGACTATGGCTACACCTTC

V gene: TRBV7-9
D gene: TRBD2
J gene: TRBJ2-1
clone size: NA
CDR3 protein: CASSSHTSGRYNGQFF
CDR3 DNA: TGTGCCAGCAGCTCCCACACTAGCGGGAGGTACAATGGGCAGTTCTTC

V gene: TRBV7-2
D gene: NA
J gene: TRBJ2-1
clone size: NA
CDR3 protein: CASSLPAGFSYNEQFF
CDR3 DNA: TGTGCCAGCAGCTTACCGGCGGGATTCTCCTACAATGAGCAGTTCTTC

V gene: TRBV2
D gene: TRBD2
J gene: TRBJ2-2
clone size: NA
CDR3 protein: CASSEVAGVTGELFF
CDR3 DNA: TGTGCCAGCAGTGAAGTTGCGGGAGTTACCGGGGAGCTGTTTTTT

V gene: TRBV2
D gene: TRBD2
J gene: TRBJ2-3
clone size: NA
CDR3 protein: CATGTSGSLHTQYF
CDR3 DNA: TGTGCCACGGGGACTAGCGGGAGTCTACATACGCAGTATTTT

V gene: TRBV4-2
D gene: TRBD2
J gene: TRBJ2-1
clone size: NA
CDR3 protein: CASSSRTSGVNEQFF
CDR3 DNA: TGTGCCAGCAGCTCCCGGACTAGCGGTGTCAATGAGCAGTTCTTC

V gene: TRBV7-7
D gene: NA
J gene: TRBJ2-1
clone size: NA
CDR3 protein: CASSLATSNEQFF
CDR3 DNA: TGTGCTAGCAGCTTAGCGACTAGCAATGAGCAGTTCTTC

V gene: TRBV10-3
D gene: NA
J gene: TRBJ1-1
clone size: NA
CDR3 protein: CAISETGYTEAFF
CDR3 DNA: TGTGCCATCAGTGAGACAGGATACACTGAAGCTTTCTTT

V gene: TRBV7-3
D gene: TRBD1
J gene: TRBJ1-1
clone size: NA
CDR3 protein: CASSSTGATEAFF
CDR3 DNA: TGTGCCAGCAGCTCGACAGGGGCCACTGAAGCTTTCTTT